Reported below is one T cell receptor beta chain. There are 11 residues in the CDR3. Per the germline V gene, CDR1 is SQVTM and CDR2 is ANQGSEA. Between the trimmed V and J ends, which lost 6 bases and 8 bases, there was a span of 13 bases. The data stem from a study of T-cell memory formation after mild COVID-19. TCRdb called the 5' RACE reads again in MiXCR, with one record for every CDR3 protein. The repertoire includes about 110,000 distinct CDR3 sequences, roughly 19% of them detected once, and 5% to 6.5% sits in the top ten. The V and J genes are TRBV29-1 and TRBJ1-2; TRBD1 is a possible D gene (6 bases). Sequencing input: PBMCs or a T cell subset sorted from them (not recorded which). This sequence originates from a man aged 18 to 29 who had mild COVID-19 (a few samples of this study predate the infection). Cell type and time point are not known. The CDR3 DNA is TGCAGCGTGCGGGGGGCGTGGGGCTACACCTTC. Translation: CSVRGAWGYTF.